These T cell receptor beta chains were read from a single sample in a study of blood T cell repertoires in COVID-19. The table came from immunoSEQ multiplex PCR; TCRdb's copy has only in-frame clones and leaves some out. The sample has about 39,000 clones, 80% to 90% seen once; the top ten hold 24%. The sample consisted of peripheral blood. The receptors were sampled from a man in his fifties with active or convalescent COVID-19. Each CDR3 is given with its conserved first and last residue. Each record gives: CDR3 length, clone size, V gene, J gene, D gene, CDR3 protein, CDR3 DNA. The D gene is left open where the match is weak. Size is omitted from some rows. Given values are once, few, many or a class for expanded clones.

len: 13; abundance: NA; v_gene: TRBV5-1; j_gene: TRBJ2-1; d_gene: NA; CDR3aa: CASSDRDNNEQFF; CDR3nt: TGCGCCAGCAGCGACCGGGACAACAATGAGCAGTTCTTC
len: 15; abundance: NA; v_gene: TRBV3-1/TRBV3-2; j_gene: TRBJ1-5; d_gene: NA; CDR3aa: CASSQGLYSNQPQHF; CDR3nt: TGTGCCAGCAGCCAAGGTCTCTATAGCAATCAGCCCCAGCATTTT
len: 16; abundance: NA; v_gene: TRBV10-3; j_gene: TRBJ2-7; d_gene: TRBD1; CDR3aa: CAISEGPTGGGYEQYF; CDR3nt: TGTGCCATCAGTGAGGGCCCGACAGGGGGCGGGTACGAGCAGTACTTC
len: 14; abundance: NA; v_gene: TRBV27; j_gene: TRBJ1-1; d_gene: NA; CDR3aa: CASSFNPGGTEAFF; CDR3nt: TGTGCCAGCAGTTTTAACCCGGGGGGCACTGAAGCTTTCTTT
len: 16; abundance: NA; v_gene: TRBV15; j_gene: TRBJ2-3; d_gene: TRBD2; CDR3aa: CATSSPGGTDGRTQYF; CDR3nt: TGTGCCACCAGCAGTCCGGGGGGGACCGACGGCAGGACGCAGTATTTT
len: 14; abundance: NA; v_gene: TRBV4-2; j_gene: TRBJ1-1; d_gene: NA; CDR3aa: CASRGGRLATEAFF; CDR3nt: TGTGCCAGCCGGGGGGGGAGACTGGCCACTGAAGCTTTCTTT
len: 14; abundance: NA; v_gene: TRBV7-9; j_gene: TRBJ2-3; d_gene: TRBD2; CDR3aa: CATTLAGSTDTQYF; CDR3nt: TGTGCCACCACGCTAGCGGGAAGCACAGATACGCAGTATTTT
len: 13; abundance: medium-sized; v_gene: TRBV27; j_gene: TRBJ2-1; d_gene: NA; CDR3aa: CASSSTAQGEQFF; CDR3nt: TGTGCCAGCAGTTCAACAGCACAGGGCGAGCAGTTCTTC
len: 14; abundance: NA; v_gene: TRBV10-3; j_gene: TRBJ2-2; d_gene: NA; CDR3aa: CASMEGLDTGELFF; CDR3nt: TGTGCCAGCATGGAGGGATTGGACACCGGGGAGCTGTTTTTT
len: 17; abundance: NA; v_gene: TRBV13; j_gene: TRBJ1-1; d_gene: NA; CDR3aa: CASSSPAGGVGRAEAFF; CDR3nt: TGTGCCAGCAGCTCCCCAGCGGGTGGGGTTGGTAGGGCTGAAGCTTTCTTT
len: 15; abundance: NA; v_gene: TRBV15; j_gene: TRBJ1-2; d_gene: TRBD1; CDR3aa: CATSADTGGAFGYTF; CDR3nt: TGTGCCACCAGCGCCGATACAGGGGGCGCGTTTGGCTACACCTTC
len: 15; abundance: once; v_gene: TRBV18; j_gene: TRBJ1-2; d_gene: NA; CDR3aa: CASSPSWGANYGYTF; CDR3nt: TGTGCCAGCTCACCATCTTGGGGAGCTAACTATGGCTACACCTTC
len: 13; abundance: once; v_gene: TRBV7-3; j_gene: TRBJ1-1; d_gene: NA; CDR3aa: CASSPVGGTEAFF; CDR3nt: TGTGCCAGCAGCCCCGTGGGGGGCACTGAAGCTTTCTTT
len: 15; abundance: once; v_gene: TRBV6-5; j_gene: TRBJ1-6; d_gene: NA; CDR3aa: CASREGSSYNSPLHF; CDR3nt: TGTGCCAGCAGGGAGGGGAGCTCCTATAATTCACCCCTCCACTTT
len: 15; abundance: NA; v_gene: TRBV7-8; j_gene: TRBJ1-3; d_gene: NA; CDR3aa: CASSLAGSPGNTIYF; CDR3nt: TGTGCCAGCAGCTTAGCGGGGAGTCCTGGAAACACCATATATTTT
len: 15; abundance: NA; v_gene: TRBV16; j_gene: TRBJ1-6; d_gene: TRBD1; CDR3aa: CASSPDQGASSPLHF; CDR3nt: TGTGCCAGCAGCCCAGATCAGGGGGCCTCTTCACCCCTCCACTTT
len: 14; abundance: NA; v_gene: TRBV4-1; j_gene: TRBJ2-1; d_gene: NA; CDR3aa: CASSQPTVYNEQFF; CDR3nt: TGCGCCAGCAGCCAACCGACAGTTTACAATGAGCAGTTCTTC
len: 15; abundance: NA; v_gene: TRBV24-1; j_gene: TRBJ1-4; d_gene: TRBD1; CDR3aa: CATSDRTGANEKLFF; CDR3nt: TGTGCCACCAGTGATAGGACAGGTGCTAATGAAAAACTGTTTTTT
len: 14; abundance: NA; v_gene: TRBV10-3; j_gene: TRBJ2-1; d_gene: NA; CDR3aa: CAISESRGDNEQFF; CDR3nt: TGTGCCATCAGTGAGTCCAGGGGGGACAATGAGCAGTTCTTC
len: 14; abundance: NA; v_gene: TRBV7-9; j_gene: TRBJ1-4; d_gene: TRBD1; CDR3aa: CASSRTGGNEKLFF; CDR3nt: TGTGCCAGCAGCAGGACAGGGGGAAATGAAAAACTGTTTTTT
len: 15; abundance: NA; v_gene: TRBV19; j_gene: TRBJ2-2; d_gene: NA; CDR3aa: CASTSGDANTGELFF; CDR3nt: TGTGCCAGTACTTCAGGGGATGCGAACACCGGGGAGCTGTTTTTT
len: 14; abundance: NA; v_gene: TRBV13; j_gene: TRBJ2-1; d_gene: NA; CDR3aa: CASSLYENPNEQFF; CDR3nt: TGTGCCAGCAGCTTATATGAGAATCCGAATGAGCAGTTCTTC
len: 13; abundance: NA; v_gene: TRBV6-6; j_gene: TRBJ1-2; d_gene: NA; CDR3aa: CASSPDSTGGYTF; CDR3nt: TGTGCCAGCAGTCCGGACAGCACTGGGGGCTACACCTTC
len: 14; abundance: NA; v_gene: TRBV13; j_gene: TRBJ1-5; d_gene: NA; CDR3aa: CASSLGEVGQPQHF; CDR3nt: TGTGCCAGCAGCTTGGGGGAGGTCGGTCAGCCCCAGCATTTT
len: 15; abundance: medium-sized; v_gene: TRBV2; j_gene: TRBJ2-2; d_gene: NA; CDR3aa: CASRRDSDTSGELFF; CDR3nt: TGTGCCAGCAGGCGGGACAGCGATACATCCGGGGAGCTGTTTTTT
len: 16; abundance: NA; v_gene: TRBV5-6; j_gene: TRBJ1-5; d_gene: TRBD1; CDR3aa: CASSRDSSYSNQPQHF; CDR3nt: TGTGCCAGCAGCCGGGACAGCTCGTATAGCAATCAGCCCCAGCATTTT
len: 14; abundance: NA; v_gene: TRBV3-1/TRBV3-2; j_gene: TRBJ2-1; d_gene: NA; CDR3aa: CASSPLPGVDEQFF; CDR3nt: TGTGCCAGCAGCCCGCTCCCGGGGGTCGATGAGCAGTTCTTC
len: 13; abundance: NA; v_gene: TRBV12-3/TRBV12-4; j_gene: TRBJ1-2; d_gene: NA; CDR3aa: CASSLAYDRGYTF; CDR3nt: TGTGCCAGCAGTTTAGCCTATGACAGGGGCTACACCTTC
len: 15; abundance: NA; v_gene: TRBV6-5; j_gene: TRBJ1-2; d_gene: TRBD1; CDR3aa: CASSYSGQGNYGYTF; CDR3nt: TGTGCCAGCAGTTACTCGGGACAGGGGAACTATGGCTACACCTTC
len: 14; abundance: NA; v_gene: TRBV2; j_gene: TRBJ1-5; d_gene: TRBD1; CDR3aa: CASSPDRVGQPQHF; CDR3nt: TGTGCCAGCAGTCCCGACAGGGTAGGGCAGCCCCAGCATTTT
len: 12; abundance: NA; v_gene: TRBV29-1; j_gene: TRBJ2-5; d_gene: NA; CDR3aa: CSVVHSQETQYF; CDR3nt: TGCAGCGTTGTCCATAGCCAAGAGACCCAGTACTTC
len: 13; abundance: once; v_gene: TRBV6-5; j_gene: TRBJ1-5; d_gene: TRBD1; CDR3aa: CASWTGLNQPQHF; CDR3nt: TGTGCCAGCTGGACAGGGTTGAATCAGCCCCAGCATTTT
len: 15; abundance: once; v_gene: TRBV7-2; j_gene: TRBJ2-1; d_gene: TRBD2; CDR3aa: CASSYSGSSYNEQFF; CDR3nt: TGTGCCAGCAGCTATAGCGGGAGCTCCTACAATGAGCAGTTCTTC
len: 14; abundance: NA; v_gene: TRBV7-3; j_gene: TRBJ2-1; d_gene: NA; CDR3aa: CASSLVGPYNEQFF; CDR3nt: TGTGCCAGCAGCTTAGTTGGCCCCTACAATGAGCAGTTCTTC
len: 13; abundance: NA; v_gene: TRBV25-1; j_gene: TRBJ1-2; d_gene: TRBD1; CDR3aa: CASRRGQDYGYTF; CDR3nt: TGTGCCAGCAGAAGGGGACAGGACTATGGCTACACCTTC
len: 15; abundance: NA; v_gene: TRBV6-1; j_gene: TRBJ2-1; d_gene: TRBD2; CDR3aa: CASSELAGGTNEQFF; CDR3nt: TGTGCCAGCAGTGAACTAGCGGGGGGCACGAATGAGCAGTTCTTC
len: 14; abundance: NA; v_gene: TRBV18; j_gene: TRBJ1-1; d_gene: TRBD1; CDR3aa: CASSPRQGNTEAFF; CDR3nt: TGTGCCAGCTCACCACGACAGGGGAACACTGAAGCTTTCTTT
len: 16; abundance: NA; v_gene: TRBV7-2; j_gene: TRBJ2-2; d_gene: TRBD1; CDR3aa: CASSLIGTGGTGELFF; CDR3nt: TGTGCCAGCAGCTTAATCGGGACAGGGGGTACCGGGGAGCTGTTTTTT
len: 15; abundance: NA; v_gene: TRBV25-1; j_gene: TRBJ2-5; d_gene: TRBD2; CDR3aa: CASSRGTSELETQYF; CDR3nt: TGTGCCAGCAGTCGCGGGACTAGCGAGCTCGAGACCCAGTACTTC
len: 11; abundance: NA; v_gene: TRBV20-1; j_gene: TRBJ1-1; d_gene: NA; CDR3aa: CRESGEGWAFF; CDR3nt: TGCAGGGAATCGGGGGAGGGGTGGGCTTTCTTT
len: 15; abundance: once; v_gene: TRBV19; j_gene: TRBJ1-5; d_gene: NA; CDR3aa: CASSIKAQRDQPQHF; CDR3nt: TGTGCCAGTAGTATAAAAGCCCAACGGGATCAGCCCCAGCATTTT
len: 16; abundance: NA; v_gene: TRBV18; j_gene: TRBJ1-5; d_gene: TRBD1; CDR3aa: CASSRGTGDSNQPQHF; CDR3nt: TGTGCCAGCTCACGGGGGACAGGGGATAGCAATCAGCCCCAGCATTTT
len: 11; abundance: NA; v_gene: TRBV2; j_gene: TRBJ1-1; d_gene: NA; CDR3aa: CMLGENTEAFF; CDR3nt: TGTATGCTAGGAGAGAACACTGAAGCTTTCTTT
len: 14; abundance: NA; v_gene: TRBV9; j_gene: TRBJ1-2; d_gene: NA; CDR3aa: CASSSGGGLDGYTF; CDR3nt: TGTGCCAGCAGCTCCGGGGGGGGGCTGGATGGCTACACCTTC
len: 16; abundance: NA; v_gene: TRBV3-1/TRBV3-2; j_gene: TRBJ1-2; d_gene: TRBD1; CDR3aa: CASSQDRRGRRYGYTF; CDR3nt: TGTGCCAGCAGCCAAGATCGGAGGGGGCGCAGGTATGGCTACACCTTC
len: 15; abundance: NA; v_gene: TRBV30; j_gene: TRBJ1-6; d_gene: NA; CDR3aa: CAWSVEGTFGSALHF; CDR3nt: TGTGCCTGGAGTGTCGAGGGTACCTTCGGGTCGGCCCTCCACTTT
len: 14; abundance: NA; v_gene: TRBV28; j_gene: TRBJ2-6; d_gene: TRBD1; CDR3aa: CASTQGDGANVLTF; CDR3nt: TGTGCCAGTACACAGGGGGACGGGGCCAACGTCCTGACTTTC
len: 16; abundance: NA; v_gene: TRBV28; j_gene: TRBJ2-5; d_gene: TRBD1; CDR3aa: CASSLAGTGMQETQYF; CDR3nt: TGTGCCAGCAGTCTAGCCGGGACAGGTATGCAAGAGACCCAGTACTTC
len: 17; abundance: NA; v_gene: TRBV5-5; j_gene: TRBJ2-2; d_gene: TRBD2; CDR3aa: CASRGLAGEANTGELFF; CDR3nt: TGTGCCAGCAGGGGACTAGCGGGAGAAGCGAACACCGGGGAGCTGTTTTTT
len: 13; abundance: NA; v_gene: TRBV18; j_gene: TRBJ1-5; d_gene: NA; CDR3aa: CASSPTENQPQHF; CDR3nt: TGTGCCAGCTCACCGACAGAGAATCAGCCCCAGCATTTT
len: 15; abundance: NA; v_gene: TRBV7-2; j_gene: TRBJ2-7; d_gene: TRBD2; CDR3aa: CASSLAGPASYEQYF; CDR3nt: TGTGCCAGCAGTTTAGCGGGGCCAGCCTCCTACGAGCAGTACTTC
len: 11; abundance: NA; v_gene: TRBV20-1; j_gene: TRBJ2-7; d_gene: NA; CDR3aa: CSARETYEQYF; CDR3nt: TGCAGTGCTAGGGAGACCTACGAGCAGTACTTC
len: 15; abundance: few; v_gene: TRBV10-3; j_gene: TRBJ2-1; d_gene: TRBD2; CDR3aa: CAISSTSGRVNEQFF; CDR3nt: TGTGCCATCAGTTCGACTAGCGGGAGGGTCAATGAGCAGTTCTTC
len: 11; abundance: NA; v_gene: TRBV9; j_gene: TRBJ2-1; d_gene: NA; CDR3aa: CASSVANEQFF; CDR3nt: TGTGCCAGCAGCGTAGCGAATGAGCAGTTCTTC
len: 13; abundance: once; v_gene: TRBV30; j_gene: TRBJ2-1; d_gene: TRBD2; CDR3aa: CAWTSGGLNEQFF; CDR3nt: TGTGCCTGGACTAGCGGGGGACTCAATGAGCAGTTCTTC